This TCR beta chain is from a study of blood T cell repertoires in COVID-19. Clones were read by immunoSEQ multiplex PCR, and TCRdb kept only the in-frame ones, dropping some. The sample lists 110,000 to 150,000 clones; roughly four fifths were seen once. The CDR3 totals 12 residues. V gave up 2 bases and J gave up 8 bases, with 9 bases separating them. CDR1 and CDR2 from the germline V gene are LNHDA and SQIVND (reference sequence). This clone was detected a few times. The clonotype was recovered from a man aged 50 to 60 who had recovered from COVID-19. Sequencing input: PBMCs or T cells enriched from blood (not recorded which). The V call is TRBV19, the J call TRBJ1-2; unclear D gene. The CDR3 region has the DNA TGTGCCAGTAGTATACTGGGAGGGGGCTACACCTTC. Translated, it gives CASSILGGGYTF.